The source of this T cell receptor beta chain is a study of blood T cell repertoires in COVID-19. Study overall: Sites across the United States, Italy and Spain contributed samples from acute and convalescent COVID-19. PBMCs, B-cell-depleted T cells, or T cells were the source of the cDNA or gDNA that made up the material.

As originally analysed: The assay estimated nucleated cells by amplifying reference gene primers. Sequenced by immunoSEQ multiplex PCR; TCRdb stores in-frame clones only, minus some. That table gives V, J and clone size, and the DNA gave D and trimming. The table has about 80,000 clones, about 91% seen once. CDR3 size: 14 residues. V lost 3 bases and J lost 6; bases outside the gene matches: 6. CDR1 is MNHEY, CDR2 SMNVEV, per germline (reference sequence). Specimen: peripheral blood. The TCR comes from a woman aged 80 or over with acute or convalescent COVID-19. This rearrangement joins TRBV27 to TRBJ2-3; 7 nucleotides line up with TRBD2. In nucleotides, the CDR3 is TGTGCCAGCAGTTTCCGGGAGGTCTGGGATACGCAGTATTTT. This codes for CASSFREVWDTQYF.